Included here is one TCR beta chain sequence, with context. Its antigen is unknown. The record originates from a study of cytomegalovirus exposure and HLA in healthy donors. Repertoires were generated with immunoSEQ multiplex PCR, while TCRdb's copy carries only in-frame clones and drops some. The data show approximately 270,000 clones, 90% seen once. Study findings and constraints: The majority of TCR sequences were rare, yet some public TCRs appeared in many donors. About 150 TCR beta chains were listed as cytomegalovirus-associated. Published work reported that the classifier diagnosed cytomegalovirus status with high specificity and sensitivity. In vitro testing confirmed a few CMV-associated chains as specific for CMV antigens.

CDR1 and CDR2 from the germline V gene are SGDLS and YYNGEE. V dropped 6 bases and J dropped 10; count of bases not matched to a gene: 10. This CDR3 contains 15 residues. Sequencing was performed on PBMCs. This TCR was recovered from a woman under 30 in good health and CMV-seronegative. The genes are TRBV9 and TRBJ2-1, with 13 bases fitting TRBD2. This chain's CDR3 is CASTPGTSGVKEQFF. In nucleotides, the CDR3 is TGTGCCAGCACGCCCGGGACTAGCGGGGTAAAAGAGCAGTTCTTC.